This entry lists 21 T cell receptor beta chains sequenced from one sample in a study of cytomegalovirus exposure and HLA in healthy donors. A multiplex PCR was run with 60 Vbeta primers and 13 Jbeta primers. Libraries were prepared by immunoSEQ multiplex PCR; TCRdb keeps only in-frame clonotypes and omits some of them. The sample holds fewer than 140,000 clones, 60% to 80% seen once. The sample comprised PBMCs. The receptors originated from a man in his forties in good health and CMV-seronegative.

This rearrangement joins TRBV5-6 to TRBJ2-5; 9 bases agree with TRBD1. The CDR3 is 15 amino acids. From germline, CDR1 is SGHDT and CDR2 YYEEEE. V lost 1 base to trimming and J lost 7 bases; unmatched junction nucleotides: 8. The CDR3 DNA reads as TGTGCCAGCAGCTTGCCGGGACAGGGAACGGGGACCCAGTACTTC. It specifies CASSLPGQGTGTQYF.

This clone came up a few times. The V call is TRBV4-2, the J call TRBJ2-7, with 8 bases aligning to TRBD2. CDR3 length: 23 amino acids. The V segment lost 0 bases and the J segment 2 bases; nucleotides outside the gene matches: 27. Germline V gene sequence: CDR1 LGHNA, CDR2 YNFKEQ. The CDR3 DNA reads TGTGCCAGCAGCCAAGATTTGCCCCTTGGGACGACCGGGGGGGCGCAAGTGGCCTACGAGCAGTACTTC. Translated, it gives CASSQDLPLGTTGGAQVAYEQYF.

The chain is built from TRBV5-6 and TRBJ2-5, with 14 bases lining up with TRBD2. The junction had 5 bases not matched to a gene; V was cut back by 4 bases and J by 3 bases. Germline V lookup: CDR1 SGHDT, CDR2 YYEEEE. The CDR3 is 16 amino acids. DNA for the CDR3: TGTGCCAGCAGCCCGACGGGACTAGCGGGGGAAGAGACCCAGTACTTC. Its translation is CASSPTGLAGEETQYF. Variable domain in full (rest from reference TRBV5-6 and TRBJ2-5): DAGVTQSPTHLIKTRGQQVTLRCSPKSGHDTVSWYQQALGQGPQFIFQYYEEEERQRGNFPDRFSGHQFPNYSSELNVNALLLGDSALYLCASSPTGLAGEETQYFGPGTRLLVL.

The chain links TRBV6-1 to TRBJ2-7, with 7 bases fitting TRBD1. Per germline, CDR1 MNHNS and CDR2 SASEGT. V dropped 5 bases and J dropped 12; count of bases not matched to a gene: 10. This CDR3 is 12 amino acids long. The CDR3 DNA reads as TGTGCCAGCAGTCGCACAGGGGATGATCGGTACTTC. This codes for CASSRTGDDRYF.

The chain uses TRBV5-1 and TRBJ2-2; TRBD2 agrees at 7 bases. J gave up 4 bases and V 3 bases, and 6 bases lay outside the gene matches. Germline-derived CDR1 and CDR2 are SGHRS and YFSETQ. The CDR3 extends over 15 amino acids. In DNA, the CDR3 is TGCGCCAGCAGCTCCGCCGGGACTACCACCGGGGAGCTGTTTTTT. Translated: CASSSAGTTTGELFF.

This chain links TRBV5-1 with TRBJ1-2, with D possibly matching TRBD1 (5 bases). The CDR3 covers 13 residues. Trimming removed 5 bases at V and 5 bases at J, with 13 bases between. Looked up from germline, CDR1 is SGHRS and CDR2 is YFSETQ. This chain's CDR3 is CASRGGVWYGYTF. CDR3 coding DNA: TGCGCCAGCAGGGGGGGAGTTTGGTATGGCTACACCTTC.

The rearrangement joins TRBV7-2 to TRBJ2-7, with D maybe TRBD1 (5 bases). The germline V gene encodes CDR1 SGHTA and CDR2 FQGNSA. The CDR3 consists of 12 residues. With 5 bases removed from V and 4 bases from J, the gap between germline ends came to 9 bases. CDR3 loop: CASSARGYEQYF. CDR3 coding DNA: TGTGCCAGCAGCGCAAGGGGTTACGAGCAGTACTTC.

The V gene is TRBV4-1, the J gene TRBJ1-2, with D maybe TRBD1 (5 bases). The CDR3 is 15 amino acids. Germline V lookup: CDR1 MGHRA, CDR2 YSYEKL. Trimming pared 4 bases from V and 4 bases from J, leaving 16 bases between. The DNA for the CDR3 is TGCGCCAGCAGCCTGCAGGGCCCCCAACTCTATGGCTACACCTTC. This sequence encodes CASSLQGPQLYGYTF.

The rearrangement joins TRBV7-9 to TRBJ2-7; 7 bases map to TRBD1. This CDR3 has 15 residues. Germline V gene data show CDR1 as SEHNR and CDR2 as FQNEAQ (reference sequence). Trimming cost V 5 bases and J 2 bases; bases outside gene matches: 9. CDR3 residues: CASSRLQGSTYEQYF. DNA for the CDR3: TGTGCCAGCAGCCGTTTACAGGGGAGCACCTACGAGCAGTACTTC. The whole variable domain, remainder taken from reference TRBV7-9 and TRBJ2-7, is DTGVSQNPRHKITKRGQNVTFRCDPISEHNRLYWYRQTLGQGPEFLTYFQNEAQLEKSRLLSDRFSAERPKGSFSTLEIQRTEQGDSAMYLCASSRLQGSTYEQYFGPGTRLTVT.

The gene calls are TRBV2 and TRBJ2-3, with no clear D. Deletions cut 4 bases from V and 3 bases from J, with 11 bases between. The germline gives CDR1 SNHLY, CDR2 FYNNEI. The CDR3 length is 14 residues. CDR3 in amino acids: CASSVGGSTDTQYF. The CDR3 region has the DNA TGTGCCAGCAGTGTAGGCGGTAGTACAGATACGCAGTATTTT. The variable domain in full, with the rest retrieved from reference TRBV2 and TRBJ2-3, is EPEVTQTPSHQVTQMGQEVILRCVPISNHLYFYWYRQILGQKVEFLVSFYNNEISEKSEIFDDQFSVERPDGSNFTLKIRSTKLEDSAMYFCASSVGGSTDTQYFGPGTRLTVL.

This chain connects TRBV5-1 to TRBJ1-6; D unclear. The CDR3 loop spans 15 amino acids. Germline V gives CDR1 SGHRS, CDR2 YFSETQ. Deletions cut 0 bases from V and 9 bases from J, with 13 bases between. The CDR3: CASSLAGIAGSPLHF. The CDR3 DNA reads TGCGCCAGCAGCTTGGCCGGTATCGCTGGTTCACCCCTCCACTTT.

This chain connects TRBV28 to TRBJ1-3; the match to TRBD1 covers 7 bases. V shed 6 bases, J shed 2 bases, and the junction held 4 bases outside the gene matches. The germline V gene encodes CDR1 MDHEN and CDR2 SYDVKM. The CDR3 is 14 residues long. The CDR3 spells CASSTRGPGNTIYF. The CDR3, as DNA: TGTGCCAGCAGCACTAGGGGGCCTGGAAACACCATATATTTT.

The J gene is TRBJ1-6, the V gene TRBV13; 10 bases align to TRBD1. Trimming removed 5 bases from V and 6 bases from J; junction bases left unmatched: 7. This CDR3 comprises 16 residues. The germline V gene has CDR1 PRHDT and CDR2 FYEKMQ (reference sequence). The CDR3 DNA sequence: TGTGCCAGCAGCCCCGGACAGGGGGTAGTTAATTCACCCCTCCACTTT. It encodes CASSPGQGVVNSPLHF.

V gene TRBV21-1 combines with J gene TRBJ2-3; the table names TRBD2, a call not compared with the DNA. TRBV21-1 is classified as a pseudogene. The CDR3 contains 17 residues. The CDR3 region is CASSKPSAGFATDTQYF. CDR3 nucleotides: TGTGCCAGCAGCAAACCTTCAGCGGGGTTCGCCACAGATACGCAGTATTTT.

The chain couples TRBV15 to TRBJ1-2, with a tentative D call TRBD1 (5 bases). The CDR3 totals 16 residues. Looked up from germline, CDR1 is LNHNV and CDR2 is YYDKDF (reference sequence). Trimming cost V 0 bases and J 6 bases, with 17 bases left between them. The CDR3 coding sequence is TGTGCCACCAGCAGAGATAAGGCAGCGGAGGGGCATGGCTACACCTTC. It is translated as CATSRDKAAEGHGYTF.

The rearrangement links TRBV11-2 to TRBJ2-2; TRBD1 matches 7 bases. V was pared by 3 bases and J by 5 bases, with 6 bases of the junction left unmatched. Germline V gene lookup returns CDR1 SGHAT and CDR2 FQNNGV. The CDR3 runs to 15 residues. The CDR3 sequence is CASSFEGARTGELFF. The CDR3, as DNA: TGTGCCAGCAGCTTTGAGGGGGCGCGAACCGGGGAGCTGTTTTTT.

V and J are TRBV7-2 and TRBJ2-2; D is unclear. The ends were cut back, 2 bases at V and 1 base at J, with 5 bases in the middle. Germline CDR1 and CDR2: SGHTA and FQGNSA. The CDR3 runs 14 residues. The CDR3 DNA is TGTGCCAGCAGCTTATACAGGAACACCGGGGAGCTGTTTTTT. Protein: CASSLYRNTGELFF.

This chain connects TRBV5-6 to TRBJ2-1; TRBD1 aligns across 10 bases. J gave up 6 bases and V 5 bases, and 11 bases lay outside the gene matches. Per germline, CDR1 SGHDT and CDR2 YYEEEE. CDR3 size: 16 residues. The DNA of the CDR3 is TGTGCCAGCAGGCTTTTGGGGGACAGGGGAGGCAATGAGCAGTTCTTC. As protein: CASRLLGDRGGNEQFF.

This chain connects TRBV9 to TRBJ2-1; D uncertain. V lost 2 bases and J 5 bases, leaving 5 bases between the germline ends. From germline, CDR1 is SGDLS and CDR2 YYNGEE. The CDR3 spans 12 residues. The CDR3 protein is CASSVSDNEQFF. Written as DNA, the CDR3 is TGTGCCAGCAGCGTTAGTGACAATGAGCAGTTCTTC.

V and J are TRBV19 and TRBJ1-6; D remains unclear. The CDR3 has 15 residues. The germline V gene has CDR1 LNHDA and CDR2 SQIVND (reference sequence). V lost 3 bases to trimming and J lost 0 bases, with 6 bases between them. DNA for the CDR3: TGTGCCAGTAGTATGGCAGGCTCCTATAATTCACCCCTCCACTTT. Encoded protein: CASSMAGSYNSPLHF.

This clone turned up a few times. This chain links TRBV5-1 with TRBJ2-7; maybe TRBD2 (7 bases). The CDR3 has 13 residues. V lost 5 bases, J lost 5 bases, and 14 bases lay in between. In germline, CDR1 is SGHRS, CDR2 YFSETQ. CDR3 protein: CASRRGPTNEQYF. DNA of the CDR3: TGCGCCAGCAGGCGGGGGCCAACGAACGAGCAGTACTTC. The full variable domain, with the rest looked up from reference TRBV5-1 and TRBJ2-7, is KAGVTQTPRYLIKTRGQQVTLSCSPISGHRSVSWYQQTPGQGLQFLFEYFSETQRNKGNFPGRFSGRQFSNSRSEMNVSTLELGDSALYLCASRRGPTNEQYFGPGTRLTVT.